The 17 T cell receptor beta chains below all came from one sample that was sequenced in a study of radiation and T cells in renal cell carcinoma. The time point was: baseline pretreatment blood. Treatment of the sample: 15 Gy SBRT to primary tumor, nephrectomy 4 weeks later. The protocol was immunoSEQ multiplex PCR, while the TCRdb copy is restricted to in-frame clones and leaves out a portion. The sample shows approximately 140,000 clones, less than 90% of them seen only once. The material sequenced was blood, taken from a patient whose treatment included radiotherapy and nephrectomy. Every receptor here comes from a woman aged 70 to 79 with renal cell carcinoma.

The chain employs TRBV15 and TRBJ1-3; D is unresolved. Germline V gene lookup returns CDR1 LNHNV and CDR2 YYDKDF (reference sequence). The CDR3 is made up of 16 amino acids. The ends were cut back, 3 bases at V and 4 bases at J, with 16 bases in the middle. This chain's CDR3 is CATSRPTVFLGNTIYF. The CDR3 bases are TGTGCCACCAGCAGGCCGACGGTTTTCCTCGGAAACACCATATATTTT.

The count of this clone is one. DNA for the CDR3: TGTGCCTGGACCGTCATCCAGCTAGCTTTGAATTCACCCCTCCACTTT. This gives the protein CAWTVIQLALNSPLHF. The chain employs TRBV30 and TRBJ1-6; D gene unclear. Germline V gives CDR1 GTSNPN, CDR2 SVGIG (reference sequence). The length of the CDR3 is 16 residues. Deletions cut 4 bases from V and 7 bases from J, with 20 bases between.

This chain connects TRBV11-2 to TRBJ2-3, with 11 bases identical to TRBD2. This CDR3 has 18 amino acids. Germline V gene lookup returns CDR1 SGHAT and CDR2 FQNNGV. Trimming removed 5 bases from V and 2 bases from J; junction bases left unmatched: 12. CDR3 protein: CASSRLTIAGGTTDTQYF. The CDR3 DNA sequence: TGTGCCAGCAGCCGACTAACGATAGCGGGGGGGACCACAGATACGCAGTATTTT.

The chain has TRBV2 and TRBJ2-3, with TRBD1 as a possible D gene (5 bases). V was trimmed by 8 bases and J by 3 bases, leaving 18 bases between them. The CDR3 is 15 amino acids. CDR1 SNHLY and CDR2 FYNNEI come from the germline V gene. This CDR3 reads CASCREGVGTDTQYF. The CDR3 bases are TGTGCCAGCTGCCGAGAAGGGGTAGGGACAGATACGCAGTATTTT.

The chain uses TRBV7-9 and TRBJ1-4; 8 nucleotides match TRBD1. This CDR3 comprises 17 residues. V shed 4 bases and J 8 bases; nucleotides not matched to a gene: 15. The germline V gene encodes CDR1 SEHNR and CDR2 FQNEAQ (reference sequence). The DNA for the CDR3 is TGTGCCAGCAGCTCCCCTCCAAAACAGGGGGGTTGGGAAAAACTGTTTTTT. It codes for CASSSPPKQGGWEKLFF.

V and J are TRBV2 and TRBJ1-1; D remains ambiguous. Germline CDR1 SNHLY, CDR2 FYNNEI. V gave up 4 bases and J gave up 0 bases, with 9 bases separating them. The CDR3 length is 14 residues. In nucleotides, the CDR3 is TGTGCCAGCAGTGTTCGGACGATGAACACTGAAGCTTTCTTT. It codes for CASSVRTMNTEAFF.

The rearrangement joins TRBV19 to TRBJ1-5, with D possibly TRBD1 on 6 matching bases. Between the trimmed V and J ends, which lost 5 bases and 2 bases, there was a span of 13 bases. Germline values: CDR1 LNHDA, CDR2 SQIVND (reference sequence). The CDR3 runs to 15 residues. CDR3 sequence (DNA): TGTGCCAGTAGTCAAACAGGGCGTGGCAATCAGCCCCAGCATTTT. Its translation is CASSQTGRGNQPQHF. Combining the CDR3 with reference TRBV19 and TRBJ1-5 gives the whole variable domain DGGITQSPKYLFRKEGQNVTLSCEQNLNHDAMYWYRQDPGQGLRLIYYSQIVNDFQKGDIAEGYSVSREKKESFPLTVTSAQKNPTAFYLCASSQTGRGNQPQHFGDGTRLSIL.

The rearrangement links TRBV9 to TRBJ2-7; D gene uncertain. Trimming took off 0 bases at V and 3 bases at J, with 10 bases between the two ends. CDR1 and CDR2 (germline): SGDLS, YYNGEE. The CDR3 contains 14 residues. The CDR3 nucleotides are TGTGCCAGCAGCGTAGGGGTAGTTAACTACGAGCAGTACTTC. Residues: CASSVGVVNYEQYF.

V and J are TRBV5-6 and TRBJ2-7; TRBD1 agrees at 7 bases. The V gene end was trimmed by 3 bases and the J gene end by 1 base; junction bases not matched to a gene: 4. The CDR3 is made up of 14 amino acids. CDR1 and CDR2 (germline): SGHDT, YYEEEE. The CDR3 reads CASSYGQVSYEQYF. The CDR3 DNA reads TGTGCCAGCAGCTATGGACAGGTATCCTACGAGCAGTACTTC.

CDR3 amino acids: CSGGTGETDTQYF. The CDR3 nucleotides are TGCAGCGGGGGGACAGGGGAGACAGATACGCAGTATTTT. The chain links TRBV29-1 to TRBJ2-3; 10 bases line up with TRBD1. The CDR3 extends over 13 amino acids. CDR1 and CDR2 from the germline V gene are SQVTM and ANQGSEA. The V segment lost 7 bases and the J segment 3 bases; nucleotides outside the gene matches: 4.

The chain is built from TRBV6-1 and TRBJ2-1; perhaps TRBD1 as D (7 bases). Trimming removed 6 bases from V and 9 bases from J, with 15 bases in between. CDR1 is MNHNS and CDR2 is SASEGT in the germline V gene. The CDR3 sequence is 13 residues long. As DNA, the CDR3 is TGTGCCAGCAGGATAGCAGGGGGAGGTGAGCAGTTCTTC. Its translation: CASRIAGGGEQFF.

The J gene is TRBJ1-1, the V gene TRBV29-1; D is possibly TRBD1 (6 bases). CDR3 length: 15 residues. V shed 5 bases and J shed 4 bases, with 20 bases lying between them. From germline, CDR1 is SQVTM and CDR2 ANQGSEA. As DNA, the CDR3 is TGCAGCGTTCGGGGGCGCAAGGATGGGACCACTGAAGCTTTCTTT. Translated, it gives CSVRGRKDGTTEAFF.

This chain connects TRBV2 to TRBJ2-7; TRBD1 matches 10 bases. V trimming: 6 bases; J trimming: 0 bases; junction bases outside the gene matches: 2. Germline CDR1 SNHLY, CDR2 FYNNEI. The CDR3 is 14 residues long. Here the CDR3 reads CASRGQGTSYEQYF. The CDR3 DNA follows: TGTGCCAGCAGGGGACAGGGGACCTCCTACGAGCAGTACTTC. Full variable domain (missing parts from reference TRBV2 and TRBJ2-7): EPEVTQTPSHQVTQMGQEVILRCVPISNHLYFYWYRQILGQKVEFLVSFYNNEISEKSEIFDDQFSVERPDGSNFTLKIRSTKLEDSAMYFCASRGQGTSYEQYFGPGTRLTVT.

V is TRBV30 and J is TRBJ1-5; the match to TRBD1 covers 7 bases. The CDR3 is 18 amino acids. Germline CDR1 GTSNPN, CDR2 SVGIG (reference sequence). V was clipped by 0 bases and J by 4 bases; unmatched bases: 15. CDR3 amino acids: CAWSVSQGTNYWNQPQHF. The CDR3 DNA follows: TGTGCCTGGAGTGTGTCACAGGGGACCAATTATTGGAATCAGCCCCAGCATTTT.

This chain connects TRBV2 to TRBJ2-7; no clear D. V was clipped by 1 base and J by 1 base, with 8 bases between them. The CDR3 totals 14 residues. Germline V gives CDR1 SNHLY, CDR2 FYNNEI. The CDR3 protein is CASSEGWKSYEQYF. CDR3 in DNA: TGTGCCAGCAGTGAAGGTTGGAAATCCTACGAGCAGTACTTC.

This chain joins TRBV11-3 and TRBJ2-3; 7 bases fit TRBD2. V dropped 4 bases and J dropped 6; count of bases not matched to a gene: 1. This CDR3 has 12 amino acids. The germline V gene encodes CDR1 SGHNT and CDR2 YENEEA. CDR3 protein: CASSSGGDTQYF. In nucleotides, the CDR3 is TGTGCCAGCAGCTCCGGGGGGGATACGCAGTATTTT.

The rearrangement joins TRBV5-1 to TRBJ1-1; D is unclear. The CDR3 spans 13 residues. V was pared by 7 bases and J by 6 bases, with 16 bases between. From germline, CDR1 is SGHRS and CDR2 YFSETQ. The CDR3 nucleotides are TGCGCCAGCGGGGTAGAGGGTAGGGCTGAAGCTTTCTTT. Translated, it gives CASGVEGRAEAFF. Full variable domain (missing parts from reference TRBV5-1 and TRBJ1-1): KAGVTQTPRYLIKTRGQQVTLSCSPISGHRSVSWYQQTPGQGLQFLFEYFSETQRNKGNFPGRFSGRQFSNSRSEMNVSTLELGDSALYLCASGVEGRAEAFFGQGTRLTVV.